This TCR beta chain was obtained from a study of blood T cell repertoires in COVID-19. Repertoires were generated with immunoSEQ multiplex PCR, while TCRdb's copy carries only in-frame clones and drops some. In the table there are about 210,000 clones, 80% to 90% of which are singletons. V gave up 0 bases and J gave up 2 bases, with 4 bases separating them. CDR3 length: 13 residues. Germline CDR1 and CDR2: KGHSY and FQNENV. The V and J genes are TRBV16 and TRBJ1-1, with D uncertain. The source of this sequence is a man aged 45-65 years with active or convalescent COVID-19. The sequenced material came from peripheral blood. The CDR3 sequence: CASSQSRNTEAFF. DNA for the CDR3: TGTGCCAGCAGCCAATCGAGAAACACTGAAGCTTTCTTT.